This TCR beta chain was obtained from a study of T cell repertoires in cytomegalovirus infection. As concerns this clonotype: As yet, its antigen is unknown.

Trimming at V came to 9 bases and at J to 6 bases, leaving 7 bases not matched to a gene. The germline gives CDR1 LNHDA, CDR2 SQIVND (reference sequence). CDR3 length: 12 amino acids. MiXCR, run by TCRdb on the reads, gives a single entry per CDR3 protein. The table lists about 900,000 distinct CDR3 sequences, 30% to 40% of them singletons. The chain recombines TRBV19 with TRBJ1-1; TRBD1 matches 7 bases. This sequence was found in a human donor in good health (CMV status not recorded). Some clones in this sample may be carry-over from other donors' samples. The specimen comprised cultured CD8+ T cells from PBMCs, sampled from culture after CMV antigen stimulation. CDR3: CASQTGYAEAFF. The CDR3 DNA is TGTGCCAGCCAGACAGGGTACGCTGAAGCTTTCTTT.